Below, 21 T cell receptor beta chains from the same sample are listed, as sequenced in a study of T cell responses to AZD1222 COVID-19 vaccine. Using immunoSEQ multiplex PCR, the repertoire was profiled, and TCRdb retains in-frame clones only, with some absent. The sample includes some 130,000 clones, over 75% of them seen just once. The sample here was peripheral blood, taken on day 0 of AZD1222 vaccination. These receptor sequences come from an adult in good health.

This chain joins TRBV4-2 and TRBJ2-1; 8 nucleotides align to TRBD2. Trimming cost V 0 bases and J 1 base; bases outside gene matches: 8. Per the germline V gene, CDR1 is LGHNA and CDR2 is YNFKEQ. This CDR3 has 18 amino acids. CDR3 residues: CASSQDPGGRRSYNEQFF. As DNA, the CDR3 is TGTGCCAGCAGCCAAGACCCCGGCGGGAGGAGATCCTACAATGAGCAGTTCTTC.

This chain links TRBV5-1 with TRBJ2-2, with TRBD2 as a possible D gene (5 bases). Looked up from germline, CDR1 is SGHRS and CDR2 is YFSETQ. Deletions cut 0 bases from V and 6 bases from J, with 18 bases between. The CDR3 totals 17 residues. CDR3 nucleotide sequence: TGCGCCAGCAGCTTGGCCTCCTCTACGATGAGGGCCGGGGAGCTGTTTTTT. This encodes CASSLASSTMRAGELFF.

The chain links TRBV24-1 to TRBJ1-5; TRBD1 might be the D (5 bases). Per germline, CDR1 KGHDR and CDR2 SFDVKD. The germline V and J ends were trimmed by 6 bases and 6 bases, with 11 bases remaining between them. The CDR3 spans 13 residues. The CDR3: CATSNRRSQPQHF. The CDR3 region has the DNA TGTGCCACCAGTAACAGGAGATCTCAGCCCCAGCATTTT.

The chain is built from TRBV5-1 and TRBJ1-2; D possibly corresponds to TRBD1 (5 bases). Between the trimmed V and J ends, which lost 5 bases and 4 bases, there was a span of 12 bases. The germline V gene encodes CDR1 SGHRS and CDR2 YFSETQ. There are 13 residues in the CDR3. The CDR3: CASSPPGSYGYTF. CDR3 in DNA: TGCGCCAGCAGTCCTCCAGGGAGCTATGGCTACACCTTC.

The rearrangement uses TRBV24-1 and TRBJ1-2, with a tentative D call TRBD1 (6 bases). V lost 3 bases to trimming and J lost 5 bases, with 6 bases between them. This CDR3 contains 12 residues. The germline gives CDR1 KGHDR, CDR2 SFDVKD. CDR3: CATSDTGYGYTF. Here the CDR3 DNA reads TGTGCCACCAGTGATACAGGGTATGGCTACACCTTC.

This chain joins TRBV7-2 and TRBJ1-3; D not resolved. V dropped 6 bases and J dropped 0 bases, with 12 bases sitting between them. Germline V gene data show CDR1 as SGHTA and CDR2 as FQGNSA. This CDR3 has 15 amino acids. Here the CDR3 reads CASRRTGSSGNTIYF. DNA of the CDR3: TGTGCCAGCAGGAGAACGGGGTCCTCTGGAAACACCATATATTTT.

This chain connects TRBV6-5 to TRBJ2-1; D is ambiguous. CDR1 and CDR2 (germline): MNHEY, SVGAGI. The V end was cut by 5 bases, the J end by 15 bases, with 11 bases between. The CDR3 is 10 residues long. For the CDR3, the DNA is TGTGCCAGCAGTCCGCTAGGGTGGTTCTTC. Translating gives CASSPLGWFF.

The genes are TRBV10-1 and TRBJ2-1; no firm D call. Deletions cut 4 bases from V and 4 bases from J, with 8 bases between. This CDR3 has 13 amino acids. Germline V lookup: CDR1 WNHNN, CDR2 SYGVQD (reference sequence). The CDR3 is CASSGSRYNEQFF. Here the CDR3 DNA reads TGCGCCAGCAGTGGTAGCAGATACAATGAGCAGTTCTTC.

V usage is TRBV11-1 and J usage is TRBJ2-5, with 7 nucleotides matching TRBD2. The length of the CDR3 is 13 residues. In germline, CDR1 is SGHAT, CDR2 FQDESV (reference sequence). V lost 5 bases to trimming and J lost 5 bases; unmatched junction nucleotides: 5. The CDR3 sequence: CASSRTSLETQYF. CDR3 in DNA: TGTGCCAGCAGCCGGACTAGTTTGGAGACCCAGTACTTC.

This chain connects TRBV4-1 to TRBJ2-7; no clear D. From germline, CDR1 is MGHRA and CDR2 YSYEKL. V lost 4 bases to trimming and J lost 2 bases, with 12 bases between them. The CDR3 extends over 14 amino acids. CDR3 region: CASSRTENAYEQYF. The CDR3 DNA reads as TGCGCCAGCAGCCGGACGGAGAATGCCTACGAGCAGTACTTC.

The chain uses TRBV24-1 and TRBJ2-2; 9 nucleotides align to TRBD1. J was trimmed by 6 bases and V by 5 bases; bases with no gene match: 9. Germline V gene data show CDR1 as KGHDR and CDR2 as SFDVKD. The CDR3 loop spans 16 amino acids. Written as DNA, the CDR3 is TGTGCCACCAGTGGCCCGGGACAGGGTTTCTCCGGGGAGCTGTTTTTT. Residues: CATSGPGQGFSGELFF.

The chain recombines TRBV20-1 with TRBJ1-5; D is unclear. Germline V lookup: CDR1 DFQATT, CDR2 SNEGSKA (reference sequence). Between the trimmed V and J ends, which lost 1 base and 7 bases, there was a span of 5 bases. The CDR3 is made up of 11 amino acids. CDR3 residues: CSARAGQPQHF. CDR3 DNA sequence: TGCAGTGCTAGAGCAGGACAGCCCCAGCATTTT.

The rearrangement links TRBV27 to TRBJ2-7; TRBD1 might be the D (6 bases). V shed 3 bases and J shed 6 bases, with 15 bases lying between them. This CDR3 has 14 residues. Germline CDR1 is MNHEY and CDR2 is SMNVEV (reference sequence). The CDR3: CASSFHLQGSEQYF. The DNA of the CDR3 is TGTGCCAGCAGTTTCCACCTACAGGGATCCGAGCAGTACTTC.

V usage is TRBV9 and J usage is TRBJ1-2; tentative D call: TRBD1 (5 bases). The CDR3 loop spans 15 amino acids. The V end was cut by 0 bases, the J end by 0 bases, with 9 bases between. In germline, CDR1 is SGDLS, CDR2 YYNGEE. The CDR3 region has the DNA TGTGCCAGCAGCGTAGAGGGGAGAGCTAACTATGGCTACACCTTC. It is translated as CASSVEGRANYGYTF.

The rearrangement joins TRBV10-3 to TRBJ2-7; 10 nucleotides match TRBD1. The CDR3 has 17 residues. Germline CDR1 reads ENHRY; CDR2 reads SYGVKD. V shed 2 bases, J shed 4 bases, and the junction held 11 bases outside the gene matches. The CDR3: CAISEVSFGQGVYEQYF. The CDR3, as DNA: TGTGCCATCAGTGAGGTCTCGTTCGGACAGGGGGTATACGAGCAGTACTTC.

This clone has a single count. V is TRBV19 and J is TRBJ1-1; a weak D match, TRBD1 (6 bases). V was clipped by 6 bases and J by 1 base, with 15 bases between them. Germline assignment: CDR1 LNHDA and CDR2 SQIVND (reference sequence). The CDR3 has 15 amino acids. CDR3 DNA: TGTGCCAGTAGCCTAATGGGGGGCGCGAACACTGAAGCTTTCTTT. Translated: CASSLMGGANTEAFF.

The V call is TRBV10-3, the J call TRBJ2-2, with 8 nucleotides matching TRBD1. The CDR3 consists of 16 residues. Germline CDR1 ENHRY, CDR2 SYGVKD. The J segment lost 5 bases and the V segment lost 5 bases, leaving 10 bases of the junction unmatched. CDR3 nucleotides: TGTGCCATCAGTCCTGACAGGGGAAAGCTAACCGGGGAGCTGTTTTTT. It encodes CAISPDRGKLTGELFF.

The chain uses TRBV7-3 and TRBJ2-3; TRBD1 matches at 10 bases. Germline values: CDR1 SGHTA, CDR2 FQGTGA. The CDR3 is 15 residues long. V dropped 5 bases and J dropped 2; count of bases not matched to a gene: 4. The CDR3 DNA sequence: TGTGCCAGCAGCGCGGGACAGGGGAACACAGATACGCAGTATTTT. Amino acids: CASSAGQGNTDTQYF.

In this sample, this clone turned up once. The chain has TRBV3-1 (or the pseudogene TRBV3-2) and TRBJ1-4; possible D gene TRBD1, 6 bases. The germline gives CDR1 LGHDT, CDR2 YNNKEL (reference sequence). V was shortened by 0 bases and J by 8 bases, with 22 bases between the two germline ends. This CDR3 has 18 residues. In DNA form, the CDR3 reads TGTGCCAGCAGCCAAGACGTGCAAGTTGGGGGGCGAGAGGAAAAACTGTTTTTT. Residues: CASSQDVQVGGREEKLFF.

V is TRBV30 and J is TRBJ2-7; D unresolved. The germline V gene encodes CDR1 GTSNPN and CDR2 SVGIG (reference sequence). The CDR3 runs to 14 residues. V was trimmed by 7 bases and J by 5 bases, leaving 21 bases between them. CDR3 nucleotides: TGTGCCTTCGCGGAACTGGGCAGTTTTAACGAGCAGTACTTC. Protein: CAFAELGSFNEQYF.

The chain combines TRBV7-2 with TRBJ2-3; 11 bases line up with TRBD2. Per the germline V gene, CDR1 is SGHTA and CDR2 is FQGNSA. Trimming removed 3 bases from V and 1 base from J; junction bases left unmatched: 3. The CDR3 consists of 16 residues. The CDR3 nucleotides are TGTGCCAGCAGCTTGAGACTAGCGGGGCGCACAGATACGCAGTATTTT. As protein: CASSLRLAGRTDTQYF. Full variable domain (remainder filled in from reference TRBV7-2 and TRBJ2-3): GAGVSQSPSNKVTEKGKDVELRCDPISGHTALYWYRQSLGQGLEFLIYFQGNSAPDKSGLPSDRFSAERTGGSVSTLTIQRTQQEDSAVYLCASSLRLAGRTDTQYFGPGTRLTVL.